A single sample is the source of the 23 T cell receptor beta chains below, sequenced in a study of blood T cells in healthy people across ages. Through a sample-barcoded 5' primer and a J-beta primer mix, a second PCR was run for about 6 to 12 cycles. In TCRdb, the 5' RACE reads were re-called with MiXCR into one record per CDR3 protein. The table lists approximately 900,000 distinct CDR3 sequences, roughly 28% of them singletons. A further study also used this sample, focusing on T cells of mothers and their children.

Sequencing was done on a sample of blood. These receptors were obtained from a woman in her thirties or forties in good health.

This clonotype was counted ten times or more. The chain carries TRBV4-2 and TRBJ2-1; 7 bases match TRBD2. V gave up 2 bases and J gave up 0 bases; unmatched junction bases: 10. This CDR3 is 18 amino acids long. Looked up from germline, CDR1 is LGHNA and CDR2 is YNFKEQ. CDR3 sequence reads: CASSQSSGSDSSYNEQFF. Here the CDR3 DNA reads TGTGCCAGCAGCCAAAGTAGCGGGTCCGATAGCTCCTACAATGAGCAGTTCTTC.

This clonotype was recorded only once. This sequence joins TRBV7-2 and TRBJ1-1, with a weak D call TRBD1 (5 bases). Trimming took 1 base from V and 7 from J, leaving 10 bases between them. From germline, CDR1 is SGHTA and CDR2 FQGNSA. CDR3 length: 13 residues. The CDR3 protein is CASSLDGHLEAFF. The CDR3 DNA sequence: TGTGCCAGCAGCTTAGATGGACACCTTGAAGCTTTCTTT.

The chain is built from TRBV7-9 and TRBJ1-5; D is undetermined. Germline V lookup: CDR1 SEHNR, CDR2 FQNEAQ (reference sequence). Trimming took off 0 bases at V and 9 bases at J, with 9 bases between the two ends. The CDR3 loop spans 13 amino acids. DNA of the CDR3: TGTGCCAGCAGCTTAGCAGGGTCTCGGCCCCAGCATTTT. Amino acids: CASSLAGSRPQHF.

In regard to this clonotype: A much more abundant neighbour one base away suggests this may be a read error. No conserved phenylalanine or tryptophan ends this CDR3, so it is likely a read error. The CDR3 DNA follows: TGTGCCAGCAGCCAATCGGTGGGTAGCGCCCACGAGCAGTACTGC. Its translation is CASSQSVGSAHEQYC. The chain has TRBV3-1 and TRBJ2-4, with TRBD2 as a possible D gene (5 bases). The DNA end lines up better with TRBJ2-7; the J call may be wrong. Germline CDR1 LGHDT, CDR2 YNNKEL (reference sequence). The CDR3 length is 15 residues.

This clonotype was found a few times. The chain joins TRBV6-5 to TRBJ1-6; D is unclear. The CDR3 has 14 residues. Trimming took 5 bases from V and 9 from J, leaving 14 bases between them. Germline V gene sequence: CDR1 MNHEY, CDR2 SVGAGI. CDR3 sequence: CASSESPVSSPLHF. In DNA, the CDR3 is TGTGCCAGCAGTGAAAGCCCAGTCAGTTCACCCCTCCACTTT.

This clonotype has just a few counts. The chain joins TRBV5-1 to TRBJ2-1, with D maybe TRBD1 (5 bases). Germline values: CDR1 SGHRS, CDR2 YFSETQ. The CDR3 totals 14 residues. The germline V and J ends were trimmed by 4 bases and 6 bases, with 14 bases remaining between them. The CDR3 protein is CASSLWTPTNEQFF. The CDR3 nucleotides read TGCGCCAGCAGCCTTTGGACACCCACCAATGAGCAGTTCTTC.

This clonotype was seen a handful of times. V is TRBV12-3 or TRBV12-4 and J is TRBJ1-4, with D perhaps TRBD1 (6 bases). Trimming took 4 bases from V and 3 from J, leaving 18 bases between them. The CDR3 has 17 residues. DNA of the CDR3: TGTGCCAGCAGTTCAAAGAACCCAGGGGAGGCTAATGAAAAACTGTTTTTT. Its protein product is CASSSKNPGEANEKLFF.

This clonotype has at least ten counts. The rearrangement uses TRBV5-1 and TRBJ2-7; maybe TRBD1 (5 bases). V was pared by 3 bases and J by 3 bases, with 13 bases between. Germline values: CDR1 SGHRS, CDR2 YFSETQ. CDR3 length: 14 amino acids. CDR3 in DNA: TGCGCCAGCAGCTCCCCGGACACCCTCTACGAGCAGTACTTC. Translation gives CASSSPDTLYEQYF.

The J gene is TRBJ2-1, the V gene TRBV5-1; D is unresolved. Trimming left V 3 bases short and J 1 base short, with 11 bases between. There are 15 residues in the CDR3. Germline V CDR1 and CDR2: SGHRS, YFSETQ. For the CDR3, the DNA is TGCGCCAGCAGCTCGGTACAGTTATCCTACAATGAGCAGTTCTTC. Its translation: CASSSVQLSYNEQFF.

In its sample, this clonotype was seen many times. The rearrangement links TRBV10-3 to TRBJ1-2; D unresolved. The V end was cut by 2 bases, the J end by 9 bases, with 7 bases between. The CDR3 loop spans 11 amino acids. CDR1 ENHRY and CDR2 SYGVKD come from the germline V gene. CDR3 nucleotides: TGTGCCATCAGTGAGGGCAATAGCTACACCTTC. Protein sequence: CAISEGNSYTF.

The chain joins TRBV4-1 to TRBJ2-7; D uncertain. The end of the DNA is better explained by TRBJ2-5, so the J call may be wrong. The CDR3 has 16 residues. CDR1 is MGHRA and CDR2 is YSYEKL in the germline V gene. The CDR3 sequence: CASSQGTGRKEETQYF. DNA for the CDR3: TGCGCCAGCAGCCAGGGTACGGGCCGCAAAGAGGAGACCCAGTACTTC.

This clonotype was seen repeatedly, ten times or more. V gene TRBV4-3 combines with J gene TRBJ2-4, with 9 bases aligning to TRBD1. Losses at the gene ends were 1 base for V and 1 base for J; bases not matched to a gene: 8. This CDR3 has 18 residues. The germline CDR1 and CDR2 sequences are LGHNA and YSLEER. CDR3 nucleotides: TGCGCCAGCAGCCAAGTGGGACAGGGTATGGGGGCCAAAAACATTCAGTACTTC. As protein: CASSQVGQGMGAKNIQYF.

Only a few counts were recorded for this clonotype. This chain uses TRBV21-1 with TRBJ1-2; the table gives TRBD1 as D, unverified against the DNA. TRBV21-1 is described as a pseudogene. The CDR3 is 15 amino acids. CDR3 nucleotide sequence: TGTGCCAGCAGCGCAAGACAGGATACGAACTATGGCTACACCTTC. Encoded protein: CASSARQDTNYGYTF.

This clonotype was counted between two and nine times. The chain has TRBV5-1 and TRBJ1-1; D perhaps matches TRBD1 (5 bases). Trimming took 2 bases from V and 0 from J, leaving 11 bases between them. The length of the CDR3 is 15 residues. Germline V gives CDR1 SGHRS, CDR2 YFSETQ. The CDR3 loop is CASSLYEGMNTEAFF. In DNA, the CDR3 is TGCGCCAGCAGCTTATATGAGGGGATGAACACTGAAGCTTTCTTT.

This clonotype came up many times. This rearrangement joins TRBV6-5 to TRBJ2-7; a possible D gene is TRBD2 (5 bases). Trimming shortened V by 6 bases and J by 0 bases, and 9 bases separated the two germline ends. CDR3 length equals 13 residues. CDR1 and CDR2 (germline): MNHEY, SVGAGI. Here the CDR3 reads CASRTMGSYEQYF. For the CDR3, the DNA is TGTGCCAGCAGGACTATGGGCTCCTACGAGCAGTACTTC.

This clonotype has more than one count but fewer than ten. The J gene is TRBJ2-7, the V gene TRBV20-1; 9 bases fit TRBD2. With V trimmed by 1 base and J by 1 base, 8 bases remained unmatched. CDR1 is DFQATT, CDR2 SNEGSKA, per germline (reference sequence). The CDR3 contains 16 residues. In nucleotides, the CDR3 is TGCAGTGCTAGAGCCAGCGGGGGGTTCTTGTCCTACGAGCAGTACTTC. Protein: CSARASGGFLSYEQYF.

V is TRBV14 and J is TRBJ2-3; a weak D match, TRBD1 (5 bases). Germline CDR1 and CDR2: SGHDN and FVKESK. This CDR3 contains 14 residues. Trimming cost V 4 bases and J 4 bases, with 12 bases left between them. The CDR3 reads CASSPRKGADTQYF. The CDR3 DNA sequence: TGTGCCAGCAGCCCCCGAAAAGGGGCAGATACGCAGTATTTT. The full variable domain, rest sourced from reference TRBV14 and TRBJ2-3, is EAGVTQFPSHSVIEKGQTVTLRCDPISGHDNLYWYRRVMGKEIKFLLHFVKESKQDESGMPNNRFLAERTGGTYSTLKVQPAELEDSGVYFCASSPRKGADTQYFGPGTRLTVL.

This clonotype was seen at least ten times. The chain is built from TRBV7-2 and TRBJ2-7, with D possibly TRBD2 on 6 matching bases. Germline assignment: CDR1 SGHTA and CDR2 FQGNSA. This CDR3 has 15 amino acids. V lost 1 base to trimming and J lost 0 bases, with 10 bases between them. CDR3 sequence: CASSLGTSPSYEQYF. For the CDR3, the DNA is TGTGCCAGCAGCTTAGGAACTAGCCCCTCCTACGAGCAGTACTTC.

In this sample, this clonotype turned up a few times. The chain links TRBV7-3 to TRBJ2-7, with TRBD1 identical over 7 bases. Germline values: CDR1 SGHTA, CDR2 FQGTGA. This CDR3 has 14 residues. V lost 4 bases, J lost 0 bases, and 3 bases stayed unmatched. This chain's CDR3 is CASSSGQTSYEQYF. In DNA form, the CDR3 reads TGTGCCAGCAGCTCGGGACAGACCTCCTACGAGCAGTACTTC. Together with reference TRBV7-3 and TRBJ2-7, the CDR3 gives the full variable domain: GAGVSQTPSNKVTEKGKYVELRCDPISGHTALYWYRQSLGQGPEFLIYFQGTGAADDSGLPNDRFFAVRPEGSVSTLKIQRTERGDSAVYLCASSSGQTSYEQYFGPGTRLTVT.

This clonotype has ten or more counts. The chain uses TRBV3-1 and TRBJ2-7, with 8 bases aligning to TRBD1. After removal of 1 base from V and 2 bases from J, the junction contained 1 base not matched to a gene. Germline V gene sequence: CDR1 LGHDT, CDR2 YNNKEL (reference sequence). CDR3 length equals 14 residues. This CDR3 is CASSQATGAYEQYF. The CDR3 DNA is TGTGCCAGCAGCCAAGCGACAGGGGCCTACGAGCAGTACTTC.

On this clonotype itself: A much more abundant neighbour one base away suggests this may be a read error. CDR3: CASSLNTGGPEKRFF. CDR3 nucleotide sequence: TGCGCCAGCAGCCTAAATACAGGGGGCCCTGAAAAACGGTTTTTT. The J gene is TRBJ1-4, the V gene TRBV5-1; TRBD1 matches 9 bases. The germline gives CDR1 SGHRS, CDR2 YFSETQ. The CDR3 runs to 15 residues.

This clonotype appeared a few times. Sequence at one end of the junction differs from germline and may be a read error. The chain combines TRBV4-1 with TRBJ2-6; D possibly corresponds to TRBD1 (6 bases). Germline-derived CDR1 and CDR2 are MGHRA and YSYEKL. The CDR3 length is 15 residues. The CDR3 protein is CASGQTGPGANVLTF. CDR3 DNA sequence: TGCGCCAGCGGCCAAACAGGGCCTGGGGCCAACGTCCTGACTTTC.

About this clonotype itself: A much larger clone differs from this one at a single base, so this may be a read error. The chain is built from TRBV9 and TRBJ2-1; unclear D gene. Germline CDR1 reads SGDLS; CDR2 reads YYNGEE. CDR3 length: 15 residues. CDR3 bases: TGTGCCAGCGGCGTAGCCCCTAGGACCTACAATGAGCAGTTCTTC. Protein product: CASGVAPRTYNEQFF.